This entry lists 5 T cell receptor beta chains sequenced from one sample in a study of blood T cell repertoires in COVID-19. Produced via immunoSEQ multiplex PCR; TCRdb's table is partial and in-frame only. The data contain about 220,000 clones, around 82% of them singletons. Sequenced material: peripheral blood. The source of these receptors is a woman older than 75 with acute or convalescent COVID-19.

The chain is built from TRBV6-5 and TRBJ2-7; perhaps TRBD1 as D (6 bases). Germline V CDR1 and CDR2: MNHEY, SVGAGI. Deletions cut 4 bases from V and 5 bases from J, with 15 bases between. This CDR3 region has 14 residues. The CDR3 loop is CASSSQRGSNEQYF. The CDR3 nucleotides read TGTGCCAGCAGTTCACAAAGGGGGAGCAACGAGCAGTACTTC.

This clone was detected only a few times. The V and J genes are TRBV6-5 and TRBJ1-6; D might be TRBD1 (6 bases). The V end lost 10 bases, the J end lost 5 bases, and 15 bases lay between the germline ends. The germline gives CDR1 MNHEY, CDR2 SVGAGI. The CDR3 loop spans 14 amino acids. CDR3 DNA sequence: TGTGCCATCCTAACTAGGACAGATAATTCACCCCTCCACTTT. This codes for CAILTRTDNSPLHF.

The genes are TRBV5-5 and TRBJ1-3; no definite D call. V lost 2 bases and J lost 0, with 9 bases in between. The CDR3 is 15 residues long. Germline V lookup: CDR1 SGHKS, CDR2 YYEKEE (reference sequence). The CDR3, as DNA: TGTGCCAGCAGCTTTGGATGGGCCTCTGGAAACACCATATATTTT. This translates into CASSFGWASGNTIYF.

This clone showed up just a few times. This rearrangement joins TRBV12-3 or TRBV12-4 to TRBJ1-1; D not resolved. V lost 6 bases and J 5 bases, leaving 13 bases between the germline ends. There are 13 residues in the CDR3. Here the CDR3 reads CASRRTSGTEAFF. CDR3 nucleotide sequence: TGTGCCAGCAGAAGGACGTCGGGGACTGAAGCTTTCTTT.

V and J are TRBV19 and TRBJ1-1, with 9 nucleotides matching TRBD1. Germline V lookup: CDR1 LNHDA, CDR2 SQIVND (reference sequence). V lost 8 bases and J lost 5; bases outside the gene matches: 9. The CDR3 consists of 14 residues. CDR3 amino acids: CASARTGVGTEAFF. CDR3 bases: TGTGCCAGTGCAAGGACAGGGGTGGGAACTGAAGCTTTCTTT.